This entry lists 8 T cell receptor beta chains sequenced from one sample in a study of T cell changes during pregnancy in multiple sclerosis. Profiled with immunoSEQ multiplex PCR; TCRdb holds only in-frame clones, not every one. There are 85,000 to 90,000 clones in the sample; 80% to 95% occur only once, and under 2% lies in the top ten. Sequences were derived from peripheral blood, sampled in the first trimester of pregnancy. The origin of the receptors is a female donor in good health, enrolled as a control in a pregnancy study.

The gene calls are TRBV5-1 and TRBJ2-3, with 9 bases fitting TRBD2. The CDR3 length is 16 residues. Trimming at V came to 4 bases and at J to 0 bases, leaving 6 bases not matched to a gene. Germline loops: CDR1 SGHRS, CDR2 YFSETQ. In DNA, the CDR3 is TGCGCCAGCAGCGGGGGACTAGCCTTTAGCACAGATACGCAGTATTTT. Its translation is CASSGGLAFSTDTQYF.

The V gene is TRBV27, the J gene TRBJ1-1; D gene ambiguous. CDR1 and CDR2 from the germline V gene are MNHEY and SMNVEV (reference sequence). V was cut by 8 bases and J by 6 bases, with 10 bases left in between. The CDR3 has 11 residues. The CDR3 DNA reads as TGTGCCAGCGGAGGGATAGCTGAAGCTTTCTTT. Translating it yields CASGGIAEAFF.

The chain recombines TRBV7-2 with TRBJ1-1; TRBD1 might be the D (5 bases). The CDR3 has 14 residues. Germline V CDR1 and CDR2: SGHTA, FQGNSA. Trimming removed 0 bases at V and 1 base at J, with 6 bases between. The chain's CDR3 is CASSLAGGNTEAFF. The CDR3 DNA reads as TGTGCCAGCAGCTTAGCGGGGGGGAACACTGAAGCTTTCTTT.

This clone came up once. The V call is TRBV19, the J call TRBJ2-7, with TRBD1 identical over 9 bases. Per the germline V gene, CDR1 is LNHDA and CDR2 is SQIVND (reference sequence). This CDR3 is 14 amino acids long. V was pared by 4 bases and J by 6 bases, with 7 bases of the junction left unmatched. CDR3 region: CASSNRDRETEQYF. The CDR3, as DNA: TGTGCCAGTAGTAATCGGGACAGGGAAACCGAGCAGTACTTC.

The chain couples TRBV15 to TRBJ2-3; TRBD1 matches 8 bases. The CDR3 has 13 residues. Per germline, CDR1 LNHNV and CDR2 YYDKDF (reference sequence). Losses at the gene ends were 3 bases for V and 6 bases for J; bases not matched to a gene: 2. Here the CDR3 DNA reads TGTGCCACCAGCAGGGACAGGGCGGATACGCAGTATTTT. It specifies CATSRDRADTQYF.

The chain links TRBV19 to TRBJ1-5; D may be TRBD1 (5 bases). Germline lookup yields CDR1 LNHDA and CDR2 SQIVND (reference sequence). This CDR3 has 15 amino acids. V was pared by 2 bases and J by 3 bases, with 11 bases between. The CDR3 here is CASSITSTANQPQHF. In DNA, the CDR3 is TGTGCCAGTAGTATAACGTCGACAGCCAATCAGCCCCAGCATTTT.

The chain combines TRBV6-5 with TRBJ2-1; D not certain. The CDR3 runs to 12 residues. V lost 0 bases, J lost 5 bases, and 2 bases lay in between. In germline, CDR1 is MNHEY, CDR2 SVGAGI. The DNA of the CDR3 is TGTGCCAGCAGTTACTCTAACAATGAGCAGTTCTTC. It translates to CASSYSNNEQFF.

This rearrangement joins TRBV7-9 to TRBJ2-3; TRBD1 aligns across 9 bases. Germline-derived CDR1 and CDR2 are SEHNR and FQNEAQ (reference sequence). The CDR3 runs 15 residues. V shed 5 bases and J 7 bases; nucleotides not matched to a gene: 10. CDR3 protein: CASSRPGQGGYTQYF. CDR3 nucleotide sequence: TGTGCCAGCAGCCGCCCGGGACAGGGTGGATATACGCAGTATTTT.